These 6 T cell receptor beta chains were sequenced from one sample in a study of graft-versus-host responses after intestinal transplantation. Data came from immunoSEQ multiplex PCR; TCRdb stores just in-frame clones and leaves some out. The profile shows 11,000 to 15,000 clones, about 33% of them singletons. The sequenced sample was alloreactive CD4+ T cells from a mixed lymphocyte reaction culture, obtained before intestinal transplant. Subset denoted: CFSE-low proliferating T cells sorted from approximately 6-day pre-transplant mixed lymphocyte reaction (GvH or HvG direction). Receptors were obtained from a human patient who received an intestinal transplant.

This clone was counted a few times. The chain employs TRBV6-5 and TRBJ2-4; no definite D call. This CDR3 contains 9 residues. Trimming took 5 bases from V and 13 from J, leaving 6 bases between them. CDR1 is MNHEY and CDR2 is SVGAGI in the germline V gene. The CDR3 nucleotides read TGTGCCAGCAGTGAAGGGCAGTACTTC. Translated: CASSEGQYF.

The chain joins TRBV11-1 to TRBJ2-3; no reliable D call. In germline, CDR1 is SGHAT, CDR2 FQDESV (reference sequence). The ends were cut back, 6 bases at V and 1 base at J, with 14 bases in the middle. This CDR3 comprises 15 residues. CDR3 residues: CASSQGLIRTDTQYF. In DNA, the CDR3 is TGTGCCAGCAGTCAAGGCCTGATACGCACAGATACGCAGTATTTT.

This clone was detected only a few times. V and J are TRBV7-9 and TRBJ2-2, with TRBD2 matching 8 bases. Germline V gene data show CDR1 as SEHNR and CDR2 as FQNEAQ (reference sequence). CDR3 length: 18 amino acids. The V segment lost 0 bases and the J segment 6 bases; nucleotides outside the gene matches: 12. CDR3 DNA sequence: TGTGCCAGCAGCTTAGCGATGAGAGCGGGAGAACTCCCCGGGGAGCTGTTTTTT. Residues: CASSLAMRAGELPGELFF.

The sample holds one count of this clone. The V call is TRBV19, the J call TRBJ1-5; TRBD1 is a possible D gene (6 bases). The CDR3 is 15 amino acids. Germline loops: CDR1 LNHDA, CDR2 SQIVND (reference sequence). V was pared by 4 bases and J by 2 bases, with 12 bases between. Written as DNA, the CDR3 is TGTGCCAGTAGTACTTCAGGGGCCGGCAATCAGCCCCAGCATTTT. Protein sequence: CASSTSGAGNQPQHF.

V gene TRBV2 combines with J gene TRBJ2-3, with D possibly matching TRBD1 (5 bases). This CDR3 spans 13 amino acids. The V gene's germline CDR1 is SNHLY and CDR2 FYNNEI. The V end lost 1 base, the J end lost 8 bases, and 10 bases lay between the germline ends. The CDR3 spells CASSEGERGTQYF. Here the CDR3 DNA reads TGTGCCAGCAGTGAAGGGGAAAGGGGTACGCAGTATTTT.

The rearrangement joins TRBV5-8 to TRBJ2-2; 10 nucleotides align to TRBD2. The germline V gene encodes CDR1 SGHTS and CDR2 YDEGEE. CDR3 size: 17 residues. The V and J ends lost 6 bases and 3 bases, in that order; junction bases with no gene match: 11. The CDR3 region is CASTFVRTSGHTGELFF. The CDR3 DNA is TGTGCCAGCACCTTCGTGCGGACTAGCGGCCACACCGGGGAGCTGTTTTTT.